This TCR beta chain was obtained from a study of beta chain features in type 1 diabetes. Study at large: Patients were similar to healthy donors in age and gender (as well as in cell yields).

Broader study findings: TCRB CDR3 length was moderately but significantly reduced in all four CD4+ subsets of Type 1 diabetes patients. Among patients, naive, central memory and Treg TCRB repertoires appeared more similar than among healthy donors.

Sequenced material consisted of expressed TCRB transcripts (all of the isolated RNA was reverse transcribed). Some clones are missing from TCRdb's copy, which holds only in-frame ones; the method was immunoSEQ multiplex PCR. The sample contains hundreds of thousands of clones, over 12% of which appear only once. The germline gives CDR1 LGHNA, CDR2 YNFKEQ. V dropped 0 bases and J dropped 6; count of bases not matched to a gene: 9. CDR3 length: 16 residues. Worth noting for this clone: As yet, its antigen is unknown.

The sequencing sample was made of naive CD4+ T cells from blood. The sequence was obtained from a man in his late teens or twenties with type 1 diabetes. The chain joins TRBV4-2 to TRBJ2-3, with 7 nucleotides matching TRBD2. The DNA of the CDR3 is TGTGCCAGCAGCCAAGATCGGGCTAGCGGATCCGATACGCAGTATTTT. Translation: CASSQDRASGSDTQYF.